What follows are 4 T cell receptor beta chains derived from one specimen sequenced in a study of blood T cell repertoires in COVID-19 (dated by TCRdb to the early 2020s). Library construction relied on the immunoSEQ multiplex PCR assay. As stored in TCRdb, this immuneACCESS dataset retains in-frame rearrangements with V and J assigned. A fraction of the clones does not appear; measured against another copy, unresolved V genes explain less than half of the discrepancy, and the remainder lacks a known reason. The sample has about 260,000 clones on record, roughly nine tenths of them singletons. The ten largest clones capture about 8.7% of the sample. The sequenced material came from peripheral blood. These receptors all come from a man aged 40-49 years with active or convalescent COVID-19.

This rearrangement joins TRBV3-1 (or the pseudogene TRBV3-2) to TRBJ2-7; TRBD2 agrees at 10 bases. This CDR3 spans 17 amino acids. Germline CDR1 reads LGHDT; CDR2 reads YNNKEL (reference sequence). Germline trimming cut 3 bases from V and 2 bases from J; bases unmatched to any gene: 10. In DNA form, the CDR3 reads TGTGCCAGCAGCCAGACTAGCGGGCGAACCTTTACCTACGAGCAGTACTTC. Encoded protein: CASSQTSGRTFTYEQYF.

The chain couples TRBV28 to TRBJ1-5; D remains ambiguous. The germline gives CDR1 MDHEN, CDR2 SYDVKM. V was pared by 2 bases and J by 5 bases, with 7 bases between. CDR3 length: 13 amino acids. The CDR3 nucleotides are TGTGCCAGCAGTTTACCAGGATATCAGCCCCAGCATTTT. Protein sequence: CASSLPGYQPQHF.

The chain combines TRBV11-3 with TRBJ1-5; a weak D match, TRBD1 (5 bases). The CDR3 totals 19 residues. CDR1 and CDR2 (germline): SGHNT, YENEEA. The V and J ends lost 2 bases and 0 bases respectively, with 20 bases between them. The CDR3 protein is CASSLYLRRPGVSNQPQHF. CDR3 coding DNA: TGTGCCAGCAGCTTATATTTGAGGCGGCCGGGGGTTAGCAATCAGCCCCAGCATTTT.

A remark on this clone: This is likely a read error, given that the CDR3 carries no conserved phenylalanine or tryptophan at its end. The limits of the CDR3 on the DNA are not certain, so only TCRdb's listed CDR3 is given. The chain recombines TRBV2 with TRBJ2-7; no check of the table's D call, TRBD2, against the DNA was made. Germline CDR1 is SNHLY and CDR2 is FYNNEI. The CDR3 is 12 amino acids in total, end residues counted. This CDR3 is CASSQTSGAKGI.